The rows below give T cell receptor beta chains drawn from one sample of a study of T cell responses to AZD1222 COVID-19 vaccine. TCRdb's table, derived via immunoSEQ multiplex PCR, lists solely in-frame clones and lacks some. The table includes fewer than 200,000 clones, around nine tenths detected once. This material consisted of peripheral blood, taken 28 days after the second AZD1222 dose. The receptors were sampled from an adult who received the AZD1222 COVID-19 vaccine. CDR3s include the opening cysteine and the closing phenylalanine or tryptophan. The D gene is left open where the match is weak. Clone size appears in some rows only: once, few, many, or a class for an expanded clone.

v_gene	j_gene	d_gene	abundance	CDR3nt	CDR3aa
TRBV6-2/TRBV6-3	TRBJ2-3	TRBD2	-	TGTGCCAGCAGCCCGGGACTAGGACGCACAGATACGCAGTATTTT	CASSPGLGRTDTQYF
TRBV4-3	TRBJ2-7	TRBD1	-	TGCGCCAGCAGCCAAGATCAAGGGACAGGGAGCTACGAGCAGTACTTC	CASSQDQGTGSYEQYF
TRBV7-9	TRBJ2-5	-	-	TGTGCCAGCAGCGAACAAGAGACCCAGTACTTC	CASSEQETQYF
TRBV5-6	TRBJ1-2	-	-	TGTGCCAGCAGACGGACCGCTAACTATGGCTACACCTTC	CASRRTANYGYTF
TRBV7-3	TRBJ2-5	TRBD2	-	TGTGCCAGCAGCTCTAGCGGGGGGGCCGCAGAGACCCAGTACTTC	CASSSSGGAAETQYF
TRBV28	TRBJ1-1	-	-	TGTGCCAGCAGTTTGGGACCAAAGAACACTGAAGCTTTCTTT	CASSLGPKNTEAFF
TRBV14	TRBJ2-7	-	few	TGTGCCAGCAGCCAAGATTTCGGGGCCTACGAGCAGTACTTC	CASSQDFGAYEQYF
TRBV7-2	TRBJ2-2	TRBD2	-	TGTGCCAGCAGCTACGCGGGGGGCCTCAGTAGGGAGCTGTTTTTT	CASSYAGGLSRELFF
TRBV29-1	TRBJ1-5	-	-	TGCAGCGTCACACAGGGACTCAATCAGCCCCAGCATTTT	CSVTQGLNQPQHF
TRBV5-1	TRBJ2-7	-	-	TGCGCCAGCAGCCCTAACCCCGACAGGCAGGGAGAGCAGTACTTC	CASSPNPDRQGEQYF